This section outlines one T cell receptor (beta chain) sequence together with its context. Germline loops: CDR1 MNHEY, CDR2 SVGAGI. This CDR3 is 15 amino acids long. V trimming: 4 bases; J trimming: 2 bases; junction bases outside the gene matches: 7. This specimen comes from a study of T cell responses to AZD1222 COVID-19 vaccine. The assay was immunoSEQ multiplex PCR, and TCRdb's table has in-frame clones only and misses some. In the table there are tens of thousands of clones, around 91% of which are singletons. The chain combines TRBV6-5 with TRBJ2-5; TRBD1 agrees at 7 bases. The sample here was peripheral blood, taken on day 0 of MenACWY control vaccination. This TCR derives from an adult in good health. The CDR3 loop reads CASSFQGVGQETQYF. CDR3 in DNA: TGTGCCAGCAGTTTTCAGGGGGTTGGTCAAGAGACCCAGTACTTC.